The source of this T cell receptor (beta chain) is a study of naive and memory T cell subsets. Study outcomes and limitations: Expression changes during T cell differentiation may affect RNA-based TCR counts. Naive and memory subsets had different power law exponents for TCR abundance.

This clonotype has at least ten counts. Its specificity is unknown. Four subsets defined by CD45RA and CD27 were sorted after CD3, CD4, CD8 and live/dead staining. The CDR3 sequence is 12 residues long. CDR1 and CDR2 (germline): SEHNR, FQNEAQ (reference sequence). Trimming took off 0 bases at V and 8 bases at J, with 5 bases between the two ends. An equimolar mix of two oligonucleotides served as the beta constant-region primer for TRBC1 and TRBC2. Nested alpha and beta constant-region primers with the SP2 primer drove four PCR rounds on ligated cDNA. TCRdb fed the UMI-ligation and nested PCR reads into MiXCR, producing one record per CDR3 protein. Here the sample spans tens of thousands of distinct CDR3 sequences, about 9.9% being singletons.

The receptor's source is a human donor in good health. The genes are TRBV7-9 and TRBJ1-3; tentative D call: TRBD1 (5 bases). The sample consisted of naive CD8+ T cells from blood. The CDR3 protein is CASSLAGDTIYF. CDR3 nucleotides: TGTGCCAGCAGCTTAGCAGGGGACACCATATATTTT.